This is a list of T cell receptor beta chains from one sample in a study of PD-1 blockade in classical Hodgkin lymphoma. Here immunoSEQ multiplex PCR was the method, and the copy in TCRdb shows in-frame clones only, minus some. The repertoire holds about 46,000 clones, with approximately 70% as singletons. This sample comprised peripheral blood mononuclear cells (PBMCs), obtained at baseline. The receptors derive from a human donor with classical Hodgkin lymphoma. Each CDR3 is given with its conserved first and last residue. Each record gives: CDR3 protein, CDR3 DNA, V gene, J gene, D gene, clone size. A D gene is named only where the DNA matches it firmly. Where a row states a size, it is once, few, many or the class of an expanded clone; other rows omit it.

cdr3_aa: CASIPPGGGNEAFF
cdr3_nt: TGTGCCAGCATCCCCCCGGGGGGCGGTAATGAAGCTTTCTTT
v_call: TRBV28
j_call: TRBJ1-1
d_call: NA
clone_size: NA

cdr3_aa: CASSSGTSGTNEQYF
cdr3_nt: TGTGCCAGCAGCTCCGGGACTAGCGGGACTAACGAGCAGTACTTC
v_call: TRBV7-3
j_call: TRBJ2-7
d_call: TRBD2
clone_size: medium-sized

cdr3_aa: CASSFGTSGNTIYF
cdr3_nt: TGTGCCAGCAGCTTTGGGACATCTGGAAACACCATATATTTT
v_call: TRBV11-1
j_call: TRBJ1-3
d_call: NA
clone_size: once

cdr3_aa: CASSQWIGNEQFF
cdr3_nt: TGTGCCAGCAGCCAATGGATTGGGAATGAGCAGTTCTTC
v_call: TRBV16
j_call: TRBJ2-1
d_call: NA
clone_size: once

cdr3_aa: CASSPKYRGGDTQYF
cdr3_nt: TGTGCCAGCAGTCCAAAATACAGGGGTGGGGATACGCAGTATTTT
v_call: TRBV27
j_call: TRBJ2-3
d_call: TRBD1
clone_size: NA

cdr3_aa: CASSGDPRGLARNEQFF
cdr3_nt: TGTGCCAGCAGTGGAGACCCTCGGGGACTAGCGAGGAATGAGCAGTTCTTC
v_call: TRBV6-1
j_call: TRBJ2-1
d_call: TRBD2
clone_size: NA

cdr3_aa: CASSPSRTSGKETQYF
cdr3_nt: TGTGCTAGCAGCCCCTCACGGACTAGCGGTAAAGAGACCCAGTACTTC
v_call: TRBV7-7
j_call: TRBJ2-5
d_call: TRBD2
clone_size: NA

cdr3_aa: CASSGWAQGLPETQYF
cdr3_nt: TGTGCCAGCAGCGGTTGGGCACAGGGGCTCCCGGAGACCCAGTACTTC
v_call: TRBV9
j_call: TRBJ2-5
d_call: TRBD1
clone_size: NA

cdr3_aa: CKASGGYNEQFF
cdr3_nt: TGTAAAGCTAGCGGGGGATACAATGAGCAGTTCTTC
v_call: TRBV6-1
j_call: TRBJ2-1
d_call: TRBD2
clone_size: NA

cdr3_aa: CASSIGSTPRDEQFF
cdr3_nt: TGTGCCAGTAGTATAGGTTCCACCCCAAGGGATGAGCAGTTCTTC
v_call: TRBV19
j_call: TRBJ2-1
d_call: NA
clone_size: NA

cdr3_aa: CASRSTAPETQYF
cdr3_nt: TGTGCTAGCAGGTCGACAGCTCCAGAGACCCAGTACTTC
v_call: TRBV7-3
j_call: TRBJ2-5
d_call: NA
clone_size: NA

cdr3_aa: CASSLSGTFTDTQYF
cdr3_nt: TGTGCCAGCAGTTTATCCGGCACATTCACAGATACGCAGTATTTT
v_call: TRBV28
j_call: TRBJ2-3
d_call: NA
clone_size: once

cdr3_aa: CASRRSDTPNTEAFF
cdr3_nt: TGTGCCAGCAGGCGCTCGGACACGCCGAACACTGAAGCTTTCTTT
v_call: TRBV5-8
j_call: TRBJ1-1
d_call: NA
clone_size: NA

cdr3_aa: CASSFAGATLTYEQYF
cdr3_nt: TGCGCCAGCAGCTTTGCGGGGGCCACCCTTACCTACGAGCAGTACTTC
v_call: TRBV5-1
j_call: TRBJ2-7
d_call: NA
clone_size: NA

cdr3_aa: CSVTGGRGALQFF
cdr3_nt: TGCAGCGTAACTGGGGGGAGAGGCGCACTGCAGTTCTTC
v_call: TRBV29-1
j_call: TRBJ2-1
d_call: NA
clone_size: once

cdr3_aa: CASSLRQGQETQYF
cdr3_nt: TGTGCCAGCAGCCTTCGACAGGGGCAAGAGACCCAGTACTTC
v_call: TRBV7-9
j_call: TRBJ2-5
d_call: TRBD1
clone_size: NA